This T cell receptor beta chain was sequenced during a study of blood T cell repertoires in COVID-19. Study-wide background: Italy, Spain and the United States were the sources of the convalescent and acute COVID-19 samples.

V was pared by 4 bases and J by 4 bases, with 5 bases of the junction left unmatched. The CDR3 is made up of 15 amino acids. Per the germline V gene, CDR1 is GTSNPN and CDR2 is SVGIG (reference sequence). Methods used by the authors: Amplified reference gene primers provided the basis for estimating nucleated cell counts. Produced via immunoSEQ multiplex PCR; TCRdb's table is partial and in-frame only. That table furnishes V, J and clone size, whereas the DNA furnished D and trimming. The sample includes about 160,000 clones, 80% of them seen just once. This clone occurred many times. Participants came from roughly 25 US areas, aged about 18 to 89 years.

The J gene is TRBJ2-3, the V gene TRBV30, with 13 bases that match TRBD2. The source is a woman aged 60 to 75 who had recovered from COVID-19. The material sequenced was PBMCs or T cells enriched from blood (not recorded which). CDR3 nucleotides: TGTGCCTGGAACGCACTAGCGGGGGGGGCAGATACGCAGTATTTT. This translates into CAWNALAGGADTQYF.